This is a list of T cell receptor beta chains from one sample in a study of CD8+CD57+ T cells in acquired aplastic anemia. TCRdb ran MiXCR on the reads and lists one entry per CDR3 protein. This table has fewer than 200,000 distinct CDR3 sequences, about 44% appearing once. The sequenced sample was sorted CD4+, CD8+, or CD8+CD57+ T cells (not recorded which) from PBMCs. The receptors come from a human donor with aplastic anemia. CDR3s include the opening cysteine and the closing phenylalanine or tryptophan. A D gene is named only where the DNA matches it firmly. Not all rows give a size; the values are once, few, many and, for expanded clones, a class.

clone_size	j_call	d_call	v_call	cdr3_nt	cdr3_aa
NA	TRBJ1-1	NA	TRBV19	TGTGCCACGGGCCTTACGGAAGCTTTCTTT	CATGLTEAFF
few	TRBJ2-7	NA	TRBV2	TGTGCCAGCAGCCCCACAGGGCACGAGCAGTACTTC	CASSPTGHEQYF
NA	TRBJ1-1	NA	TRBV12-3/TRBV12-4	TGTGCCAGCTGCATCCTCGACGGCACTGAAGCTTTCTTT	CASCILDGTEAFF
NA	TRBJ2-5	TRBD2	TRBV10-1	TGCGCCAGCAGTGAGAAAGCGGGGGGGCGTGGAGAGACCCAGTACTTC	CASSEKAGGRGETQYF
many	TRBJ1-5	NA	TRBV19	TGTGCCAGTAGTACTCTTTCCCGACAGCAGTCTACACCCCAGCATTTT	CASSTLSRQQSTPQHF
NA	TRBJ2-1	NA	TRBV7-9	TGTGCCAGCAGCTTCAGGGGTTATGAGCAGTTCTTC	CASSFRGYEQFF
NA	TRBJ1-1	NA	TRBV20-1	TGCAGTGCTAGAGACCCCCTGAACACTGAAGCTTTCTTT	CSARDPLNTEAFF
many	TRBJ1-1	NA	TRBV7-3	TGTGCCAGCAGCTTAAATCCAGCCCTCAACACTGAAGCTTTCTTT	CASSLNPALNTEAFF
few	TRBJ2-6	TRBD1	TRBV24-1	TGTGCCACCAGTGAGGGACAGGGTACACCCGGGGCCAACGTCCTGACTTTC	CATSEGQGTPGANVLTF
many	TRBJ2-3	NA	TRBV5-1	TGCGCCAGCAGCTTGGTACAGGGCGCGGGCACAGATACGCAGTATTTT	CASSLVQGAGTDTQYF
once	TRBJ1-2	TRBD1	TRBV25-1	TGTGCCAGCAGTGCCCTACAGGGGGCTAACTATGGCTACACCTTC	CASSALQGANYGYTF
NA	TRBJ2-7	TRBD2	TRBV5-1	TGCGCCAGCAGCCGTAGCGGGAGGGCACTCGAGCAGTACTTC	CASSRSGRALEQYF
many	TRBJ2-1	TRBD2	TRBV7-2	TGTGCCAGCAGCTTAGTGGCGGGGGGGAACAATGAGCAGTTCTTC	CASSLVAGGNNEQFF
NA	TRBJ1-6	NA	TRBV7-2	TGTGCCAGCAGCTTAGCAGGAGTCGGCAAGGGAGGGAATTCACCCCTCCACTTT	CASSLAGVGKGGNSPLHF
NA	TRBJ1-2	TRBD1	TRBV18	TGTGCCAGCTCACCAAATCCGGGACAGGGAGGGTATGGCTACACCTTC	CASSPNPGQGGYGYTF
NA	TRBJ2-3	TRBD2	TRBV29-1	TGCAGCGTTGAGGGAACTAGCGGGGGCCTGCAGTATTTT	CSVEGTSGGLQYF
NA	TRBJ2-1	NA	TRBV7-6	TGTGCCAGCAGCTTGACTACGGGACGAAAGTACAATGAGCAGTTCTTC	CASSLTTGRKYNEQFF
NA	TRBJ2-1	NA	TRBV6-4	TGTGCCAGCAGCCCCCAGGGGGGCAATGAGCAGTTCTTC	CASSPQGGNEQFF
many	TRBJ2-3	NA	TRBV6-1	TGTGCCAGCAGTGAGTCTACCGGGCGGACGCAGTATTTT	CASSESTGRTQYF
NA	TRBJ1-3	NA	TRBV10-3	TGTGCCATCAGACTATCGGGAAACACCATATATTTT	CAIRLSGNTIYF
NA	TRBJ1-2	NA	TRBV4-2	TGTGCCAGCAGCCAAGATGTGAAGGCGAACTATGGCTACACCTTC	CASSQDVKANYGYTF
many	TRBJ2-4	NA	TRBV9	TGTGCCAGCAGCGTAGGATGGGGCATTCAGTACTTC	CASSVGWGIQYF
NA	TRBJ2-1	NA	TRBV10-2	TGCGCCAGCAGGAGGAGGCGGGGTGTTGTCTCCTACAATGAGCAGTTCTTC	CASRRRRGVVSYNEQFF
few	TRBJ1-5	NA	TRBV6-1	TGTGCCAGCAGTCGGGGGTCGGTCCTAATTAATAGCAATCAGCCCCAGCATTTT	CASSRGSVLINSNQPQHF
few	TRBJ2-5	NA	TRBV2	TGTGCCAGCAGGTCCACCGGGATGCAGACCCAGTACTTC	CASRSTGMQTQYF
few	TRBJ2-3	NA	TRBV11-2	TGTGCCAGCAGCCCTAAGGGGGGTCTGGGCACAGATACGCAGTATTTT	CASSPKGGLGTDTQYF
few	TRBJ2-5	TRBD2	TRBV6-1	TGTGCCAGCAGTGAAGCGCTTGGGGCGGGGGGTTATGAGACCCAGTACTTC	CASSEALGAGGYETQYF
NA	TRBJ1-4	TRBD1	TRBV10-3	TGTGCCAGCGCGGGACAGTTTAATGAAAAACTGTTTTTT	CASAGQFNEKLFF
many	TRBJ2-7	NA	TRBV11-2	TGTGCCAGCAGCTCTACGCGACAGTCCTACGAGCAGTACTTC	CASSSTRQSYEQYF
many	TRBJ1-6	NA	TRBV11-2	TGTGCCAGCAGCTTAGACGGGGGACTGGTCGCTTCACCCCTCCACTTT	CASSLDGGLVASPLHF
few	TRBJ2-7	NA	TRBV10-3	TGTGCCATCAGTGAGATTGGGTTCGGGGGGCCGGACGAGCAGTACTTC	CAISEIGFGGPDEQYF
many	TRBJ2-7	NA	TRBV20-1	TGCAGTGCTAGAGCCATCGATGGGAACGAGCAGTACTTC	CSARAIDGNEQYF
NA	TRBJ2-5	NA	TRBV15	TGTGCCACCAGCAGAGGCAGGGATACTTTGGAGACCCAGTACTTC	CATSRGRDTLETQYF
NA	TRBJ2-1	NA	TRBV29-1	TGCAGCGTCGGGACTCATGGCTCCTACAATGAGCAGTTCTTC	CSVGTHGSYNEQFF
NA	TRBJ1-6	NA	TRBV12-3/TRBV12-4	TGTGCCAGCACTAGGGGGGAAGGGCCGTCACCCCTCCACTTT	CASTRGEGPSPLHF
many	TRBJ2-3	NA	TRBV7-6	TGTGCCAGCAGCTCCAAACAGGGGAGGTCAGATACGCAGTATTTT	CASSSKQGRSDTQYF
many	TRBJ2-3	NA	TRBV5-4	TGTGCCAGCAGCTCACAGGGTCGGGGCACAGATACGCAGTATTTT	CASSSQGRGTDTQYF
NA	TRBJ2-3	NA	TRBV24-1	TGTGCCACCAGTGAAGGGGGTTCAGATACGCAGTATTTT	CATSEGGSDTQYF
many	TRBJ1-1	NA	TRBV27	TGTGCCAGCAGACTAGGGTCGTCCGCTTTCTTT	CASRLGSSAFF
NA	TRBJ1-5	NA	TRBV6-5	TGTGCCAGCATTTACCGCCTCGATCAGCCCCAGCATTTT	CASIYRLDQPQHF
NA	TRBJ2-5	NA	TRBV5-5	TGTGCCAGCAGCTTACAGGCCAGAACCACTCCAAAGCAGACCCAGTACTTC	CASSLQARTTPKQTQYF
NA	TRBJ1-1	NA	TRBV7-8	TGTGCCAGCAGCCCCCTACAGCGCATGAACACTGAAGCTTTCTTT	CASSPLQRMNTEAFF
NA	TRBJ1-2	NA	TRBV9	TGTGCCAGCAGTGCCGGGGCCCAGGATGGCTACACCTTC	CASSAGAQDGYTF
many	TRBJ1-6	NA	TRBV2	TGTGCCAGCAGCCCCCGGGGCTGGGAGGATTCACCCCTCCACTTT	CASSPRGWEDSPLHF
many	TRBJ2-7	TRBD2	TRBV13	TGTGCCAGCAGCTTAAGACTAGCGGGGGCCTACGAGCAGTACTTC	CASSLRLAGAYEQYF